The entry below gives a single TCR beta chain sequence along with its context. The sample belongs to a study of T cell changes during pregnancy in multiple sclerosis. Generated by immunoSEQ multiplex PCR, the TCRdb table keeps only in-frame clones and is missing some. The sample lists 55,000 to 80,000 clones; 90% to 95% were seen once. CDR3 length: 13 amino acids. The J segment lost 5 bases and the V segment lost 5 bases, leaving 3 bases of the junction unmatched. CDR1 and CDR2 (germline): SEHNR, FQNEAQ (reference sequence). The specimen was CD8+ T cells from peripheral blood mononuclear cells, collected in the second trimester of pregnancy. V and J are TRBV7-9 and TRBJ1-1; 9 bases are a match to TRBD1. The sequence was obtained from a female donor with multiple sclerosis, enrolled in a pregnancy study. The CDR3 sequence: CASSETGGTEAFF. CDR3 DNA: TGTGCCAGCAGCGAGACAGGGGGTACTGAAGCTTTCTTT.